Sequencing of this TCR beta chain was carried out in a study of T cell responses to AZD1222 COVID-19 vaccine. The study, taken as a whole, reports: Rises in breadth and depth of Spike-specific TCRs came after two AZD1222 doses. Reportedly, nearly half the spike-specific TCRs target unmutated variant regions.

Comments on this clone: As yet, its antigen is unknown.

The data were produced by immunoSEQ multiplex PCR, yet TCRdb's version contains in-frame clones alone and is incomplete. The data contain 200,000 or so clones, about 87% of them singletons. The TCR was taken from an adult in good health. Sequencing used peripheral blood, obtained on day 0 of MenACWY control vaccination.

This chain's CDR3 is CASSLARKYNSPLHF. The CDR3, as DNA: TGTGCCAGCAGCTTAGCTAGGAAGTATAATTCACCCCTCCACTTT. The gene calls are TRBV7-8 and TRBJ1-6; D not resolved. Trimming shortened V by 0 bases and J by 4 bases, and 7 bases separated the two germline ends. Germline CDR1 and CDR2: SGHVS and FQNEAQ. The CDR3 loop spans 15 amino acids.